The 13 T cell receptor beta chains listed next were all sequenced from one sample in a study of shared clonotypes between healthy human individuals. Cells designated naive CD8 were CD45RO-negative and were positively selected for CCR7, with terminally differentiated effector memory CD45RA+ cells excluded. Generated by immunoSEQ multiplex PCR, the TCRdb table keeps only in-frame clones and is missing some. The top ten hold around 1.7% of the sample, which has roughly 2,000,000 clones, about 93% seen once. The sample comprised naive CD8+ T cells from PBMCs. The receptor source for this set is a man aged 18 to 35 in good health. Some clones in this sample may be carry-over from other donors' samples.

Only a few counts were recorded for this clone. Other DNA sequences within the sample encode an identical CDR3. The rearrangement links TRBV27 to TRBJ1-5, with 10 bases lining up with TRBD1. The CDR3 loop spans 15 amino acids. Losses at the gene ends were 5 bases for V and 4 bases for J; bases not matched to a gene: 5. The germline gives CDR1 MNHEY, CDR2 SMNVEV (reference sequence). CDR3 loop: CASSPRTGGNQPQHF. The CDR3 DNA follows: TGTGCCAGCAGTCCCCGGACAGGGGGGAATCAGCCCCAGCATTTT.

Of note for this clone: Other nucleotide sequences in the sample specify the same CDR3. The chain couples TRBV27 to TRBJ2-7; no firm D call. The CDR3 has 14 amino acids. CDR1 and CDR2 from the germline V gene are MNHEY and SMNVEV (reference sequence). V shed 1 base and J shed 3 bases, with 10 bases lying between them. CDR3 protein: CASSLLGPSYEQYF. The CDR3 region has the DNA TGTGCCAGCAGTTTATTGGGTCCCAGCTACGAGCAGTACTTC.

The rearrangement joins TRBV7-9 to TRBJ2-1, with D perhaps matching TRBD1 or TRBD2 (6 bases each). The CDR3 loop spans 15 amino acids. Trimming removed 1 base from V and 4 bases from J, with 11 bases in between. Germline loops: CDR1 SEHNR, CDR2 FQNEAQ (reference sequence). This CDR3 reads CASSLDGGGYNEQFF. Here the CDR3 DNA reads TGTGCCAGCAGCTTAGACGGGGGCGGGTACAATGAGCAGTTCTTC.

The CDR3 DNA sequence: TGTGCCAGCAGCTCCCGGTCGGGGTACGACAGGGCGAACACCGGGGAGCTGTTTTTT. Amino acids: CASSSRSGYDRANTGELFF. V gene TRBV11-2 combines with J gene TRBJ2-2, with 7 nucleotides matching TRBD1. The CDR3 has 19 residues. V trimming: 4 bases; J trimming: 0 bases; junction bases outside the gene matches: 14. Germline V CDR1 and CDR2: SGHAT, FQNNGV.

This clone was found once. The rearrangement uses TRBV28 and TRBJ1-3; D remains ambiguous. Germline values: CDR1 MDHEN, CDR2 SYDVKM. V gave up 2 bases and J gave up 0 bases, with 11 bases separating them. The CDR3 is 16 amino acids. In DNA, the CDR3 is TGTGCCAGCAGTTTAGGGTTCGGGAGCTCTGGAAACACCATATATTTT. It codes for CASSLGFGSSGNTIYF.

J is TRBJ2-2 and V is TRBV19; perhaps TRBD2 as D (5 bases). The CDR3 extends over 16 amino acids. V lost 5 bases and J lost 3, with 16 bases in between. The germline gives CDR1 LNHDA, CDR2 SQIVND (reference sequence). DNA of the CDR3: TGTGCCAGTAGTCGCGGGCTCGGAGGATACACCGGGGAGCTGTTTTTT. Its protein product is CASSRGLGGYTGELFF.

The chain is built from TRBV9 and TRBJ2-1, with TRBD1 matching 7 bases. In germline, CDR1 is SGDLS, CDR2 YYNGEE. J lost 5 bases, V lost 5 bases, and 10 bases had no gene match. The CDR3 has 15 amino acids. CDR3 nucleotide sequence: TGTGCCAGCAGTCCAAGGGGGCTGGTCCACAATGAGCAGTTCTTC. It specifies CASSPRGLVHNEQFF. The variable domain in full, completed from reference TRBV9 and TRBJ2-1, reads DSGVTQTPKHLITATGQRVTLRCSPRSGDLSVYWYQQSLDQGLQFLIQYYNGEERAKGNILERFSAQQFPDLHSELNLSSLELGDSALYFCASSPRGLVHNEQFFGPGTRLTVL.

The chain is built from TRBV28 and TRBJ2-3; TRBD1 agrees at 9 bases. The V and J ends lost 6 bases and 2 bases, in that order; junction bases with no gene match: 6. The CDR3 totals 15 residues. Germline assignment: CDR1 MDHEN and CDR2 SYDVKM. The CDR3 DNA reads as TGTGCCAGCAGCTCAGACAGGGGGTCCACAGATACGCAGTATTTT. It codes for CASSSDRGSTDTQYF.

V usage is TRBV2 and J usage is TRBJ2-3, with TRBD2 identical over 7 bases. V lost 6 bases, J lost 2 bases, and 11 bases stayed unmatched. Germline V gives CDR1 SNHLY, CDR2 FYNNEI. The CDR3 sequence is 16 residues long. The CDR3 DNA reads TGTGCCAGCAGCGCCGGCCGGGAGGCCGACACAGATACGCAGTATTTT. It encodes CASSAGREADTDTQYF.

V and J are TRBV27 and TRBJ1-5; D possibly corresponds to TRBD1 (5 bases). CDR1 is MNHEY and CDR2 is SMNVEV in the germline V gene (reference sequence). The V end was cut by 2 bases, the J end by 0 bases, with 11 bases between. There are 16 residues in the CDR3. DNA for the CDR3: TGTGCCAGCAGTTTAACGCCGGGGCTTAGCAATCAGCCCCAGCATTTT. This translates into CASSLTPGLSNQPQHF.

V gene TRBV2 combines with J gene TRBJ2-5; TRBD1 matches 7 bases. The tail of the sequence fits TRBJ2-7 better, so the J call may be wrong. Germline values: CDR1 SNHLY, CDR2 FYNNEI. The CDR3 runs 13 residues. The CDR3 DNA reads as TGTGCCAGCAGGGGACAGAAGGGCCACGAGCAGTACTTC. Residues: CASRGQKGHEQYF.

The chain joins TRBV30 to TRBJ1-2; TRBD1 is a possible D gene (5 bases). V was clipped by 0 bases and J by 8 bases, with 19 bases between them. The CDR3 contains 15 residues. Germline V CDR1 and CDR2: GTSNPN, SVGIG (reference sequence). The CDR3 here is CAWSVLSGRGGGYTF. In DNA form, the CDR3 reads TGTGCCTGGAGTGTACTGTCGGGAAGGGGTGGAGGCTACACCTTC.

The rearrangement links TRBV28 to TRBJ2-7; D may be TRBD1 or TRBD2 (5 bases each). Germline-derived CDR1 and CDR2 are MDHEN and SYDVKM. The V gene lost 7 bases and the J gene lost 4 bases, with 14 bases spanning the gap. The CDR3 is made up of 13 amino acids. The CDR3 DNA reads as TGTGCCAGCACGGGACCCCGACTTTACGAGCAGTACTTC. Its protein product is CASTGPRLYEQYF. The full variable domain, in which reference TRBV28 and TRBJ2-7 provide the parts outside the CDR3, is DVKVTQSSRYLVKRTGEKVFLECVQDMDHENMFWYRQDPGLGLRLIYFSYDVKMKEKGDIPEGYSVSREKKERFSLILESASTNQTSMYLCASTGPRLYEQYFGPGTRLTVT.